This T cell receptor beta chain is drawn from a study of vaccination and CD4 T cells after COVID-19 (dated by TCRdb to 2021 to 2024). Regarding the study in general: Convalescent patients had a positive SARS-CoV-2 result on nasal swab PCR, and of these patients, nine had mild disease and one had severe disease. The convalescent cohort included six males and four females, with two Hispanic individuals, seven Caucasians, two Asians and one multiracial person. Two doses of either the Pfizer-BioNTech BNT162b2 vaccine (n=8) or the Moderna mRNA-1273 vaccine (n=2) were administered to participants. Post-COVID blood samples from convalescent patients were collected a median of around 100 days after diagnosis, with a range of roughly 35 to 180 days. Post-vaccine blood samples were obtained a median of roughly 75 days after the second vaccine dose, with a range of about 14 to 241 days. The cultures were stimulated with overlapping spike peptide pools from SARS-CoV-2 and from the common cold coronaviruses HCoV-NL63, HCoV-OC43 and HCoV-229E. As controls, cultures received a CEFX viral epitope pool (the positive control), an HIV-1 Nef peptide pool (the negative control), or no peptide at all. In around nine COVID-19 convalescent patients and a handful of infection-naive healthy vaccine recipients, the spike-specific CD4+ TCR repertoire before mRNA vaccination was compared with the repertoire after mRNA vaccination.

As to this clonotype: It lacks a known antigen. Base qualities are missing; no much larger clone stands one base away.

Including cysteine and phenylalanine, the CDR3 has 17 amino acids. Only CDR3 DNA remains: 51 bases, in frame from the first base. V was cut back by 2 bases and J by 7 bases, leaving a gap of 18 bases between them. The germline V gene sets CDR1 to MNHNS and CDR2 to SASEGT. The library was obtained by PCR. TCR sequencing of DNA from cultured CD4+ T cells used the Oncomine TCR Beta short-read assay at the Johns Hopkins FTIC core. Genomic DNA was extracted from the cultured CD4+ T cells with the QIAamp micro DNA kit. Oncomine TCR Beta libraries made from cultured CD4+ T cells were pooled using unique dual indexes and sequenced on an Illumina iSeq 100. Processing in the source paper ran as follows. Non-productive sequences were filtered out, and CDR3s that did not start with C, did not end with F or W, or were shorter than 7 amino acids were discarded. The MANAFEST web application was used to identify antigen-specific clonotypes by comparing peptide-stimulated wells against reference wells and other culture wells. An FDR below 0.05, an odds ratio above 5, and a productive frequency above 0.1% in at least two of three replicate wells were required for clones to be considered positive. A clonotype counted as cross-reactive if it showed significant expansion both in the SARS-CoV-2 spike wells and in at least one common cold coronavirus spike condition. CDR3 homology was assessed with Levenshtein distances (stringdist) and unrooted phylogenetic trees (ape) in R version 3.6.1. TCRdb trimmed public reads at Q25 via fastp, called clones via MiXCR and kept in-frame beta chains. Rows with a matching CDR3 protein are joined into one entry that keeps the most common DNA and genes. The V and J calls and clone size come from TCRdb's table, not from the authors' own analysis. Here the sample has about 18,000 distinct CDR3 sequences; less than 65% occur a single time. The top ten clonotypes cover 13% of the sample.

The treatment or condition label of this sample denotes: roughly ten-day PBMC culture with coronavirus spike peptide pools or control peptides (ViraFEST assay). To expand antigen-specific T cells with peptide pools and then pick out the expanded clonotypes through TCR sequencing, the study relied on the ViraFEST assay. The positive SARS-CoV-2 PCR tests of the convalescent patients were dated from March to December 2020, before the Alpha, Beta and Delta variants emerged in the United States. Each well held under 2.5 million PBMCs cultured in IMDM containing about 5% human AB serum and roughly 10 IU/ml IL-2, with 8 to 10 ug/ml peptide pools added. On days 3 and 7, half of the culture medium was replaced with fresh IL-2-containing medium. After approximately eleven days of culture, CD4+ T cells were isolated by negative selection using the EasySep CD4+ T cell isolation kit. Ficoll-Paque Plus gradient centrifugation was used to isolate PBMCs from whole blood, and the isolated PBMCs were then either used fresh or cryopreserved at -140C. Each culture condition was generally run in triplicate wells.

General findings and caveats noted by the study authors: In convalescent patients, nearly all vaccine-specific clones (304 of 307) were found to be mono-reactive for SARS-CoV-2 spike rather than cross-reactive with common cold coronaviruses. The median count of SARS-CoV-2-reactive clonotypes went up from 20 to 25 after infection to 30 to 40 after vaccination, although the change was not significant. Among convalescent patients, a median about 86% of the SARS-CoV-2-reactive clones seen after vaccination appeared only after vaccination, which suggests priming specific to the vaccine. The number of convalescent patients in the study was relatively small, and the study did not examine early timepoints following natural infection.

Sequencing was performed on CD4+ T cells from blood, cultured in vitro. This chain is built from TRBV6-1 and TRBJ2-6; the D segment may tentatively be TRBD1 or TRBD2, each giving 5 matched bases. This TCR derives from a human donor who had recovered from COVID-19. The sequenced DNA is TGTGCCAGCAGTGAACCGAGGGGATCCTGGGCCGCCAACGTCCTGACTTTC. Its product reads: CASSEPRGSWAANVLTF.